The rows below give T cell receptor beta chains drawn from one sample of a study of T cell responses to AZD1222 COVID-19 vaccine. The table came from immunoSEQ multiplex PCR; TCRdb's copy has only in-frame clones and leaves some out. The sample has approximately 110,000 clones, about nine tenths seen once. The sequencing here drew on peripheral blood, taken on day 0 of AZD1222 vaccination. The origin of the receptors is an adult in good health. CDR3s include the opening cysteine and the closing phenylalanine or tryptophan. A D gene is named only where the DNA matches it firmly. Some rows mark clone size as missing; the rest say once, few, many or name a class of expanded clone.

clone_size	d_call	v_call	j_call	cdr3_aa	cdr3_nt
.	TRBD1	TRBV30	TRBJ1-1	CAWSGVDRRVNTEAFF	TGTGCCTGGAGTGGTGTGGACAGGAGGGTGAACACTGAAGCTTTCTTT
.	.	TRBV7-8	TRBJ2-4	CASSLGGWNIQYF	TGTGCCAGCAGCTTGGGGGGATGGAACATTCAGTACTTC
.	TRBD1	TRBV19	TRBJ1-6	CASSIAAGGGSPLHF	TGTGCCAGTAGTATAGCGGCAGGGGGGGGTTCACCCCTCCACTTT
.	.	TRBV30	TRBJ2-6	CAWSAKEAGANVLTF	TGTGCCTGGAGTGCAAAGGAGGCGGGGGCCAACGTCCTGACTTTC
few	.	TRBV7-2	TRBJ2-7	CASSLGYLYEQYF	TGTGCCAGCAGCTTAGGCTACTTGTACGAGCAGTACTTC
few	.	TRBV5-1	TRBJ2-3	CASSFGEIDTQYF	TGCGCCAGCAGCTTTGGGGAAATAGATACGCAGTATTTT
.	.	TRBV10-2	TRBJ1-1	CASSDAQGRDTEAFF	TGCGCCAGCAGCGACGCACAGGGTCGGGACACTGAAGCTTTCTTT
.	TRBD1	TRBV10-3	TRBJ1-2	CAIRQGAVYGYTF	TGTGCCATCAGACAGGGGGCCGTCTATGGCTACACCTTC
.	TRBD1	TRBV27	TRBJ1-4	CASSLTGESGEKLFF	TGTGCCAGCAGTCTAACAGGGGAATCGGGTGAAAAACTGTTTTTT
.	.	TRBV4-1	TRBJ1-3	CASSHLGREGSGNTIYF	TGCGCCAGCAGCCATCTCGGACGGGAGGGGTCTGGAAACACCATATATTTT
.	TRBD1	TRBV2	TRBJ1-6	CASSDPGTGLSPLHF	TGTGCCAGCAGTGATCCAGGGACAGGGCTTTCACCCCTCCACTTT
.	.	TRBV19	TRBJ1-4	CATGVAEKLFF	TGTGCCACCGGGGTCGCGGAAAAACTGTTTTTT
.	TRBD2	TRBV5-1	TRBJ2-7	CASSLGAGVREQYF	TGCGCCAGCAGCTTGGGAGCGGGGGTTCGTGAGCAGTACTTC
.	.	TRBV13	TRBJ1-4	CASSYQGREKLFF	TGTGCCAGCAGTTATCAGGGGCGGGAAAAACTGTTTTTT